The rows below give T cell receptor beta chains drawn from one sample of a study of molecular identifiers for immune sequencing clone quantification. One entry per CDR3 protein results from TCRdb running MiXCR on the PCR reads. Among fewer than 350,000 distinct CDR3 sequences listed, roughly 24% were seen once. Sequences were obtained from naive CD8+ T cells from blood, with Jurkat cell RNA spiked in. All receptors come from a human donor in good health. Some libraries in this study had Jurkat cell RNA spiked in. The CDR3 runs from the conserved cysteine through the conserved F or W. D genes are given only for firm matches. Only some rows state a clone size, as once, few, many or a class for expanded clones.

abundance: many; d_gene: -; v_gene: TRBV7-9; j_gene: TRBJ2-7; CDR3nt: TGTGCCAGCAGCCAGGGGCGGGAGTCCTACGAGCAGTACTTC; CDR3aa: CASSQGRESYEQYF
abundance: -; d_gene: -; v_gene: TRBV12-5; j_gene: TRBJ2-1; CDR3nt: TGTGCTAGTGGTTATGGGGACAATGGGCAGTTCTTC; CDR3aa: CASGYGDNGQFF
abundance: many; d_gene: -; v_gene: TRBV7-9; j_gene: TRBJ1-1; CDR3nt: TGTGCCAGCAGCTTAGTGGCAGCTGAAGCTTTCTTT; CDR3aa: CASSLVAAEAFF
abundance: -; d_gene: -; v_gene: TRBV4-1; j_gene: TRBJ1-1; CDR3nt: TGCGCCAGCAGCCAAGGAGGAGGGGCTGGCACTGAAGCTTTCTTT; CDR3aa: CASSQGGGAGTEAFF
abundance: -; d_gene: -; v_gene: TRBV28; j_gene: TRBJ1-5; CDR3nt: TGTGCCGGCAGTCCGACAGTTTCTAGCAATCAGCCCCAGCATTTT; CDR3aa: CAGSPTVSSNQPQHF
abundance: many; d_gene: -; v_gene: TRBV7-9; j_gene: TRBJ1-5; CDR3nt: TGTGCCAGCAGCCCATCCGGCCCCAATCAGCCCCAGCATTTT; CDR3aa: CASSPSGPNQPQHF
abundance: -; d_gene: -; v_gene: TRBV6-2/TRBV6-3; j_gene: TRBJ2-5; CDR3nt: TGTGCCAGCAGTTACGGGTCCTTTGGGGAGACCCAGTACTTC; CDR3aa: CASSYGSFGETQYF
abundance: -; d_gene: -; v_gene: TRBV5-5; j_gene: TRBJ2-3; CDR3nt: TGTGCCAGAAGCTTGACCAGCACAGATACGCAGTATTTT; CDR3aa: CARSLTSTDTQYF
abundance: many; d_gene: -; v_gene: TRBV5-1; j_gene: TRBJ2-7; CDR3nt: TGCGCCAGCAGCTGGGGACCGAACTACGAGCAGTACTTC; CDR3aa: CASSWGPNYEQYF
abundance: -; d_gene: TRBD2; v_gene: TRBV7-2; j_gene: TRBJ2-3; CDR3nt: TGTGCCAGCAGCTTTACTAGCGGGAGAGATACGCAGTATTTT; CDR3aa: CASSFTSGRDTQYF
abundance: -; d_gene: TRBD2; v_gene: TRBV7-9; j_gene: TRBJ2-7; CDR3nt: TGTGCCGGCAGCTTAGCAGTCAGGGAGGGCGAGCAGTACTTC; CDR3aa: CAGSLAVREGEQYF
abundance: many; d_gene: -; v_gene: TRBV7-9; j_gene: TRBJ1-1; CDR3nt: TGTGCCAGCAGCTTAGGGCCGACCTTGAACACTGAAGCTTTCTTT; CDR3aa: CASSLGPTLNTEAFF
abundance: -; d_gene: -; v_gene: TRBV12-3/TRBV12-4; j_gene: TRBJ2-1; CDR3nt: TGTGCCAGCAGTTATGGGACACCCAACAATGAGCAGTTCTTC; CDR3aa: CASSYGTPNNEQFF
abundance: many; d_gene: -; v_gene: TRBV7-6; j_gene: TRBJ1-1; CDR3nt: TGTGCCAGCAGCTCTCCGACAGAGATGAACACTGAAGCTTTCTTT; CDR3aa: CASSSPTEMNTEAFF
abundance: -; d_gene: -; v_gene: TRBV5-4; j_gene: TRBJ2-5; CDR3nt: TGTGCCAGCAGCTTGGTTGCAGGGGGGTTGCCGGAAGAGACCCAGTACTTC; CDR3aa: CASSLVAGGLPEETQYF
abundance: many; d_gene: -; v_gene: TRBV15; j_gene: TRBJ2-3; CDR3nt: TGTGCCACCAGCAGAGATCATGCCACAACCAGCACAGATACGCAGTATTTT; CDR3aa: CATSRDHATTSTDTQYF
abundance: many; d_gene: -; v_gene: TRBV5-1; j_gene: TRBJ2-7; CDR3nt: TGCGCCAGCAGCCATGGAGACAGCCACGAAAGGCAGTACTTC; CDR3aa: CASSHGDSHERQYF
abundance: few; d_gene: -; v_gene: TRBV6-2/TRBV6-3; j_gene: TRBJ2-3; CDR3nt: TGTGCCAGCGGGGAGTTAGATACGCAGTATTTT; CDR3aa: CASGELDTQYF
abundance: -; d_gene: TRBD1; v_gene: TRBV4-3; j_gene: TRBJ2-3; CDR3nt: TGCGCCAGCAGCCAATGGGACAGGGGCTCCTCTAGCACAGATACGCAGTATTTT; CDR3aa: CASSQWDRGSSSTDTQYF
abundance: -; d_gene: -; v_gene: TRBV28; j_gene: TRBJ2-6; CDR3nt: TGTGCCAGCAGTTTGAGCATAGTAAACTCTGGGGCCAACGTCCTGTCTTTC; CDR3aa: CASSLSIVNSGANVLSF
abundance: few; d_gene: TRBD2; v_gene: TRBV6-4; j_gene: TRBJ2-5; CDR3nt: TGTGCCAGCGGTCCGGGACTAGCGGGAGGCGGAGAGACCCAGTACTTC; CDR3aa: CASGPGLAGGGETQYF
abundance: many; d_gene: -; v_gene: TRBV7-6; j_gene: TRBJ2-3; CDR3nt: TGTGCCAGCAGCTTATGGGGGGGCCGACACACAGATACGCAGTATTTT; CDR3aa: CASSLWGGRHTDTQYF
abundance: -; d_gene: -; v_gene: TRBV28; j_gene: TRBJ2-2; CDR3nt: TGTGCCAGCAGTTTGCTAGGGGATACCGGGGAGCTGTTTTTT; CDR3aa: CASSLLGDTGELFF
abundance: -; d_gene: -; v_gene: TRBV10-3; j_gene: TRBJ1-5; CDR3nt: TGTGCCATCAGTGAGTCAAGCAGGGTCGGTGTCAATCAGCCCCAGCATTTT; CDR3aa: CAISESSRVGVNQPQHF
abundance: -; d_gene: -; v_gene: TRBV19; j_gene: TRBJ2-7; CDR3nt: TGTGCCAGTAGTACTACAGGATCGTCGTACGAGCAGTACTTC; CDR3aa: CASSTTGSSYEQYF
abundance: -; d_gene: TRBD1; v_gene: TRBV30; j_gene: TRBJ2-2; CDR3nt: TGTGCCTGGAGTCCCTTTCCAAATCCGGGACAGGGCCGTTTCATAAACACCGGGGAGCTGTTTTTT; CDR3aa: CAWSPFPNPGQGRFINTGELFF
abundance: few; d_gene: TRBD2; v_gene: TRBV7-8; j_gene: TRBJ2-5; CDR3nt: TGTGCCAGCAGCTCAGGGACTAGCGCATACGGTGGGGAGACCCAGTACTTC; CDR3aa: CASSSGTSAYGGETQYF
abundance: many; d_gene: -; v_gene: TRBV12-5; j_gene: TRBJ1-1; CDR3nt: TGTGCTAGTGGCTTTACGCCGGTTCTCAGCACTGAAGCTTTCTTT; CDR3aa: CASGFTPVLSTEAFF
abundance: many; d_gene: -; v_gene: TRBV12-3/TRBV12-4; j_gene: TRBJ1-5; CDR3nt: TGTGCCAGCAGTTTAGGAGGGGATCAGCCCCAGCATTTT; CDR3aa: CASSLGGDQPQHF
abundance: many; d_gene: TRBD2; v_gene: TRBV6-2/TRBV6-3; j_gene: TRBJ2-5; CDR3nt: TGTGCCAGCAGTTACGGACGGGGGGGAGAGACCCAGTACTTC; CDR3aa: CASSYGRGGETQYF
abundance: few; d_gene: -; v_gene: TRBV3-1; j_gene: TRBJ2-5; CDR3nt: TGTGCCAGCAGCCCCACGGACAGTAGGAAGACCCAGTACTTC; CDR3aa: CASSPTDSRKTQYF
abundance: many; d_gene: -; v_gene: TRBV7-2; j_gene: TRBJ2-1; CDR3nt: TGTGCCAGCAGCTTAGAGGCTAGCAGCTCCTACAATGAGCAGTTCTTC; CDR3aa: CASSLEASSSYNEQFF
abundance: few; d_gene: -; v_gene: TRBV13; j_gene: TRBJ1-2; CDR3nt: TGTGCCAGCAGCTTAGGCCCAATCGAAACCCCCCTCTATGGCTACACCTTC; CDR3aa: CASSLGPIETPLYGYTF
abundance: -; d_gene: TRBD1; v_gene: TRBV6-5; j_gene: TRBJ2-1; CDR3nt: TGTGCCAGTCACCGGGACAGGGCCTACAATGAGCAGTTCTTC; CDR3aa: CASHRDRAYNEQFF
abundance: -; d_gene: -; v_gene: TRBV9; j_gene: TRBJ1-3; CDR3nt: TGTGCCAGCAGCCCCAGGACAGAGAGCTCTGGAACCACCATATATTTT; CDR3aa: CASSPRTESSGTTIYF
abundance: many; d_gene: -; v_gene: TRBV5-8; j_gene: TRBJ2-7; CDR3nt: TGTGCCAGCAGCCTAACAATAGACGAGCAGTACTTC; CDR3aa: CASSLTIDEQYF
abundance: many; d_gene: -; v_gene: TRBV6-5; j_gene: TRBJ2-3; CDR3nt: TGTGCCAGCAGTTACTCGTCGGGCGTTCATACAGATACGCAGTATTTT; CDR3aa: CASSYSSGVHTDTQYF
abundance: many; d_gene: -; v_gene: TRBV6-5; j_gene: TRBJ1-1; CDR3nt: TGTGCCAGCAGTTACGGCTCTGGGGGCACTGAAGCTTTCTTT; CDR3aa: CASSYGSGGTEAFF
abundance: many; d_gene: TRBD2; v_gene: TRBV14; j_gene: TRBJ2-3; CDR3nt: TGTGCCAGCAGCCAGAAGACGGGAGGGACAGATACGCAGTATTTT; CDR3aa: CASSQKTGGTDTQYF
abundance: many; d_gene: TRBD2; v_gene: TRBV14; j_gene: TRBJ2-1; CDR3nt: TGTGCCAGCAGCCTTCGGACTAGCGGGAGTGATGAGCAGTTCTTC; CDR3aa: CASSLRTSGSDEQFF
abundance: -; d_gene: -; v_gene: TRBV6-1; j_gene: TRBJ2-7; CDR3nt: TGTGCCAGCAGTGAAGCGCCGGGAAAGTCCGGCTACGAGCAGTACTTC; CDR3aa: CASSEAPGKSGYEQYF
abundance: -; d_gene: -; v_gene: TRBV30; j_gene: TRBJ1-1; CDR3nt: TGTGCCTGGGGTGTCCCAGGGATGGACACTGAAGCTTTCTTT; CDR3aa: CAWGVPGMDTEAFF
abundance: many; d_gene: -; v_gene: TRBV20-1; j_gene: TRBJ1-6; CDR3nt: TGCAGTGCCCCCATGGGAGGGTACTATAATTCACCCCTCCACTTT; CDR3aa: CSAPMGGYYNSPLHF
abundance: many; d_gene: -; v_gene: TRBV29-1; j_gene: TRBJ1-4; CDR3nt: TGCAGCGTTGAAGAAGCGGGTCCTGAAAAACTGTTTTTT; CDR3aa: CSVEEAGPEKLFF
abundance: few; d_gene: TRBD2; v_gene: TRBV4-1; j_gene: TRBJ2-3; CDR3nt: TGCGCCAGCAGCCAAGCGACTAGCGGTCGAGATACGCAGTATTTT; CDR3aa: CASSQATSGRDTQYF
abundance: few; d_gene: TRBD2; v_gene: TRBV12-3/TRBV12-4; j_gene: TRBJ2-1; CDR3nt: TGTGCCAGCAGTTTAGGGGGACTAGCGGGGGGTGCGGGGAATGAGCAGTTCTTC; CDR3aa: CASSLGGLAGGAGNEQFF
abundance: few; d_gene: TRBD1; v_gene: TRBV30; j_gene: TRBJ2-5; CDR3nt: TGTGCCTGGCAATCCGGGACAGAAGAGACCCAGTACTTC; CDR3aa: CAWQSGTEETQYF
abundance: many; d_gene: -; v_gene: TRBV29-1; j_gene: TRBJ2-7; CDR3nt: TGCAGCGTTGAAATGGGGCAGGGTTACGAGCAGTACTTC; CDR3aa: CSVEMGQGYEQYF
abundance: many; d_gene: TRBD1; v_gene: TRBV7-9; j_gene: TRBJ1-1; CDR3nt: TGTGCCAGCAGCTTAGGGTCGACAGGGGCCAACACTGAAGCTTTCTTT; CDR3aa: CASSLGSTGANTEAFF
abundance: few; d_gene: -; v_gene: TRBV9; j_gene: TRBJ2-3; CDR3nt: TGTGCCAGCAGCGTAGAGAGGGATACGCTTAGCACAGATACGCAGTATTTT; CDR3aa: CASSVERDTLSTDTQYF
abundance: -; d_gene: -; v_gene: TRBV7-6; j_gene: TRBJ2-7; CDR3nt: TGTGCCAGCATGGGCCCCCCTTACTACGAGCGGTACTTC; CDR3aa: CASMGPPYYERYF
abundance: many; d_gene: TRBD1; v_gene: TRBV29-1; j_gene: TRBJ1-1; CDR3nt: TGCAGCGTTGGCTTGAGGACAGGGGGAGCTTTCTTT; CDR3aa: CSVGLRTGGAFF
abundance: -; d_gene: -; v_gene: TRBV9; j_gene: TRBJ1-1; CDR3nt: TGTGCCAGCAGCGTCGGGACGGGGGTTCGTGCTTTCTTT; CDR3aa: CASSVGTGVRAFF
abundance: few; d_gene: -; v_gene: TRBV29-1; j_gene: TRBJ1-2; CDR3nt: TGCAGCGTTGTCGAGGGTAGTAGCTATGGCTACACCTTC; CDR3aa: CSVVEGSSYGYTF